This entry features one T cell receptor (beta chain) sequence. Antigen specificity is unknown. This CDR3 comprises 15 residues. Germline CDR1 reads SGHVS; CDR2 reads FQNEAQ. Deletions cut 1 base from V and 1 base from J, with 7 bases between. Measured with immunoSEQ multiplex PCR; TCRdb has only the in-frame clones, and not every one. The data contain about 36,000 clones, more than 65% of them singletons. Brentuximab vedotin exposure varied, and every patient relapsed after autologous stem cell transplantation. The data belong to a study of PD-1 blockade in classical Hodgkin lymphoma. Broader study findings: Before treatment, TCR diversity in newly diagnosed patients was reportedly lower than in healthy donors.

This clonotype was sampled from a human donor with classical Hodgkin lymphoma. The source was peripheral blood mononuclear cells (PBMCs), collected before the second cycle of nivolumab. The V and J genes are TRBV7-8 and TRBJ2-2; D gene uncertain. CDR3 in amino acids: CASSLVQRNTGELFF. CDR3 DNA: TGTGCCAGCAGCTTAGTCCAACGGAACACCGGGGAGCTGTTTTTT.